This T cell receptor (beta chain) was sequenced in a study of shared clonotypes between healthy human individuals. Method: immunoSEQ multiplex PCR; TCRdb's copy keeps in-frame clones and lacks some. In the table there are about 500,000 clones, approximately 71% of which are singletons. Germline CDR1 and CDR2: MDHEN and SYDVKM. Trimming took 6 bases from V and 2 from J, leaving 17 bases between them. The CDR3 length is 15 residues. Sample: PBMCs. This clonotype originated in a woman aged 40 to 55 in good health. Some clones in this sample may be carry-over from other donors' samples. The genes are TRBV28 and TRBJ2-7; a weak D match, TRBD2 (7 bases). CDR3 nucleotide sequence: TGTGCCAGCAGCGTGGGTGGGGGGGCCCCCTACGAGCAGTACTTC. Its translation: CASSVGGGAPYEQYF.